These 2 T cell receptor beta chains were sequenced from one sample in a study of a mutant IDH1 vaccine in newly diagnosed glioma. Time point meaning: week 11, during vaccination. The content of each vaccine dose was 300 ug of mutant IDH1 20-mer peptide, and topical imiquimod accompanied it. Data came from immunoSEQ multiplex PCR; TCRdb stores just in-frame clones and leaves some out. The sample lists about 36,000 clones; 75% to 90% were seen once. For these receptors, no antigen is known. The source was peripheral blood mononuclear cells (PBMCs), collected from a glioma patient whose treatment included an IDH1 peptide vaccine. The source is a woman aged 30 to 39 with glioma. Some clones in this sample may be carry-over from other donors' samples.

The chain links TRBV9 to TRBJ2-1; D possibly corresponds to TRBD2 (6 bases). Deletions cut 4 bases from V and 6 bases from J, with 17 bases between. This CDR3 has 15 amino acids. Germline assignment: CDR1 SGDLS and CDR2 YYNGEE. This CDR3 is CASSSRGSRPNEQFF. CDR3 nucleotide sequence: TGTGCCAGCAGCTCCCGGGGGTCCCGGCCCAATGAGCAGTTCTTC.

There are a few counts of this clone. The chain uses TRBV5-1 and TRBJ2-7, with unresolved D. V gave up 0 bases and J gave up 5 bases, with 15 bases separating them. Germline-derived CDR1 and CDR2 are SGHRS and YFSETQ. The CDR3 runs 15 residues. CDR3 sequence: CASSLGVQTFDEQYF. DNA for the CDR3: TGCGCCAGCAGCTTGGGGGTACAAACCTTTGACGAGCAGTACTTC.